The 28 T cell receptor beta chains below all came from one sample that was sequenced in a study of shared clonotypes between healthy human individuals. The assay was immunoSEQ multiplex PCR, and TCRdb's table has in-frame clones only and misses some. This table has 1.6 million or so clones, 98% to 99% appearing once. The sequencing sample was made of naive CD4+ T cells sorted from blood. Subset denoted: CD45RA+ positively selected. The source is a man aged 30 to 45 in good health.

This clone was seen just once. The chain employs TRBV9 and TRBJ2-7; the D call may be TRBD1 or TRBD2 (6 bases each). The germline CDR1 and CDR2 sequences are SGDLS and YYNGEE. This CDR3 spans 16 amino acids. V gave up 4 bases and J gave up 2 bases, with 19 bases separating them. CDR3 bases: TGTGCCAGCAGCCCGGGTTTGGGGGGCGAAACCTACGAGCAGTACTTC. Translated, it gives CASSPGLGGETYEQYF.

CDR3 in amino acids: CASTNAGGTEAFF. In DNA form, the CDR3 reads TGTGCCAGCACGAATGCAGGGGGCACTGAAGCTTTCTTT. V usage is TRBV28 and J usage is TRBJ1-1; 7 bases are shared with TRBD1. The V and J ends lost 7 bases and 4 bases, in that order; junction bases with no gene match: 6. This CDR3 comprises 13 residues. From germline, CDR1 is MDHEN and CDR2 SYDVKM.

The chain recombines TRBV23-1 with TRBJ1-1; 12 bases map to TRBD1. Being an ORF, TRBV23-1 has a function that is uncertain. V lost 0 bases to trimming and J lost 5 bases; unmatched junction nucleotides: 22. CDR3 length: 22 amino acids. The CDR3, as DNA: TGCGCCAGCAGTCAATCGGACGGGTTCCCCTTGGGACAGGGGGCGAGGAGGACTGAAGCTTTCTTT. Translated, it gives CASSQSDGFPLGQGARRTEAFF.

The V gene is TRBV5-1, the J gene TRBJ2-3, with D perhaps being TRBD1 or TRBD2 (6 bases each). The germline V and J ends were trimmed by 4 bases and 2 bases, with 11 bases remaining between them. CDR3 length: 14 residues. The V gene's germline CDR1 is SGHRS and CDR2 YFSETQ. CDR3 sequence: CASSPGDNTDTQYF. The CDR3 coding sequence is TGCGCCAGCAGCCCGGGGGACAACACAGATACGCAGTATTTT.

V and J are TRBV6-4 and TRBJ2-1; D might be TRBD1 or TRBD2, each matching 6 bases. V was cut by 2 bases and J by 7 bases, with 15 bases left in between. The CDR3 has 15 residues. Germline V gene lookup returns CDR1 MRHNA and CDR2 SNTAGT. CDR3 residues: CASSDPSGGGNEQFF. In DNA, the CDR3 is TGTGCCAGCAGTGACCCAAGCGGAGGGGGTAATGAGCAGTTCTTC.

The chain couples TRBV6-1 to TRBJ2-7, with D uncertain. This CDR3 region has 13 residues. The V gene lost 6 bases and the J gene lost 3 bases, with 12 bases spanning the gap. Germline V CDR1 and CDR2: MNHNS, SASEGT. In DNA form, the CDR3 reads TGTGCCAGCAGAGGACGGCTACTCTACGAGCAGTACTTC. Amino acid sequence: CASRGRLLYEQYF.

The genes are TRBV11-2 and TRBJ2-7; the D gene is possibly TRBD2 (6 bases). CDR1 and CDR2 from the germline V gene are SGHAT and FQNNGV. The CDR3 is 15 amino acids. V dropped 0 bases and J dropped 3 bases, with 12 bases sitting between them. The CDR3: CASSLEATGLYEQYF. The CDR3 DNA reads TGTGCCAGCAGCTTAGAGGCTACGGGACTCTACGAGCAGTACTTC.

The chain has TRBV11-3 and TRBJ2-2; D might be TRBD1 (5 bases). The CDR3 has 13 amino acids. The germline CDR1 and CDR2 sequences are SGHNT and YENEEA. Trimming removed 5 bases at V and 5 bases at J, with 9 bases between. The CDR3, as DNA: TGTGCCAGCAGCCCCCGACAGACCGGGGAGCTGTTTTTT. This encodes CASSPRQTGELFF.

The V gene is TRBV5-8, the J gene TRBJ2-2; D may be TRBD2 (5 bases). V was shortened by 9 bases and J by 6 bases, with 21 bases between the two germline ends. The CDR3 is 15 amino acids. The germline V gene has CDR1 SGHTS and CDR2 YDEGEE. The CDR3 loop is CATQTLYGESGELFF. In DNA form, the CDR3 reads TGTGCCACTCAAACTCTATATGGGGAGTCCGGGGAGCTGTTTTTT. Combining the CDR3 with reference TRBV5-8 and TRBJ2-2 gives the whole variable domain EAGVTQSPTHLIKTRGQQATLRCSPISGHTSVYWYQQALGLGLQFLLWYDEGEERNRGNFPPRFSGRQFPNYSSELNVNALELEDSALYLCATQTLYGESGELFFGEGSRLTVL.

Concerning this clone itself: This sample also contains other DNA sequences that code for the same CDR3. Here the CDR3 DNA reads TGTGCCAGCTCACCAGGAGCCGCGAACACCGGGGAGCTGTTTTTT. Translating gives CASSPGAANTGELFF. The chain has TRBV18 and TRBJ2-2; the D is unclear. The CDR3 covers 15 residues. Deletions cut 2 bases from V and 0 bases from J, with 7 bases between. Per the germline V gene, CDR1 is KGHSH and CDR2 is LQKENI. Based on the CDR3 plus reference TRBV18 and TRBJ2-2, the full variable domain is NAGVMQNPRHLVRRRGQEARLRCSPMKGHSHVYWYRQLPEEGLKFMVYLQKENIIDESGMPKERFSAEFPKEGPSILRIQQVVRGDSAAYFCASSPGAANTGELFFGEGSRLTVL.

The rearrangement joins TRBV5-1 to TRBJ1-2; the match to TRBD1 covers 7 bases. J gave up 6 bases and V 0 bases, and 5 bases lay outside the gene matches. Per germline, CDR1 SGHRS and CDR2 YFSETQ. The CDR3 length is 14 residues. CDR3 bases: TGCGCCAGCAGCTTGGAGGGCAGGGGGAATGGCTACACCTTC. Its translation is CASSLEGRGNGYTF.

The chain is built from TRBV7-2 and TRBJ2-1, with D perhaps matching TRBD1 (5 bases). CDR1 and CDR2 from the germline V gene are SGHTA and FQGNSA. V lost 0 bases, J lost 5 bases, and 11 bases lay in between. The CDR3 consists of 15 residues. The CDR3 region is CASSLAQRQNNEQFF. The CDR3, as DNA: TGTGCCAGCAGCTTAGCGCAACGACAGAACAATGAGCAGTTCTTC.

The CDR3 sequence is CASSEAKGGGYTF. For the CDR3, the DNA is TGTGCCAGCAGTGAAGCGAAGGGCGGGGGCTACACCTTC. The chain combines TRBV2 with TRBJ1-2; D unclear. The germline V gene encodes CDR1 SNHLY and CDR2 FYNNEI. Deletions cut 0 bases from V and 8 bases from J, with 10 bases between. The CDR3 has 13 residues.

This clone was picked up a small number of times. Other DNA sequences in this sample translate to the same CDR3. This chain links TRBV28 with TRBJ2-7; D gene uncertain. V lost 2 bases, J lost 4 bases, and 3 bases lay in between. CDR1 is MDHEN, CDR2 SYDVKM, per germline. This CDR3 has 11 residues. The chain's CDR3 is CASSLGYEQYF. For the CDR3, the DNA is TGTGCCAGCAGTTTAGGGTACGAGCAGTACTTC.

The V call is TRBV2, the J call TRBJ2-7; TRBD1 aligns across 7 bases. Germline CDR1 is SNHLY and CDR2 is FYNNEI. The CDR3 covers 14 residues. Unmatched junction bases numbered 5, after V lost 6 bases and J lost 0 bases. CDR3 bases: TGTGCCAGCAGCGACAGGGTGAGCTCCTACGAGCAGTACTTC. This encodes CASSDRVSSYEQYF.

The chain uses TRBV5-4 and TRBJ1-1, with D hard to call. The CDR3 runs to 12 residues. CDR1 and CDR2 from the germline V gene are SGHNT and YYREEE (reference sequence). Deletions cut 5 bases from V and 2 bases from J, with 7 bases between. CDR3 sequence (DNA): TGTGCCAGCAGGCTTAGTAACACTGAAGCTTTCTTT. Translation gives CASRLSNTEAFF.

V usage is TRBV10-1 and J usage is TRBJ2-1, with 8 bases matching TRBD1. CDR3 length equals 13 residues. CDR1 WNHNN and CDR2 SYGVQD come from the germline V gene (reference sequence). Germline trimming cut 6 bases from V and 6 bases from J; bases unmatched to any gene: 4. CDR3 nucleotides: TGCGCCAGCAGGCAGGGGGCCGGCAATGAGCAGTTCTTC. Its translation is CASRQGAGNEQFF.

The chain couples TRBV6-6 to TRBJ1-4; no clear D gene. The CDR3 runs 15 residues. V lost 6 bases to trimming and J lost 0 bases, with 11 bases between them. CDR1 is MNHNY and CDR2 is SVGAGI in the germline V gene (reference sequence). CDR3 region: CASSSAPATNEKLFF. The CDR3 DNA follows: TGTGCCAGCAGCTCCGCACCCGCAACTAATGAAAAACTGTTTTTT.

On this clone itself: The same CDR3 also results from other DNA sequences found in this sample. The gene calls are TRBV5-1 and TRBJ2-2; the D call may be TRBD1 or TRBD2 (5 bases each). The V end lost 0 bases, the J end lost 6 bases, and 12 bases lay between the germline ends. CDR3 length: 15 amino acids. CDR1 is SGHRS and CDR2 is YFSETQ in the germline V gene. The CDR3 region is CASSLGTGTAGELFF. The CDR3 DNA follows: TGCGCCAGCAGCTTGGGGACTGGGACGGCCGGGGAGCTGTTTTTT.

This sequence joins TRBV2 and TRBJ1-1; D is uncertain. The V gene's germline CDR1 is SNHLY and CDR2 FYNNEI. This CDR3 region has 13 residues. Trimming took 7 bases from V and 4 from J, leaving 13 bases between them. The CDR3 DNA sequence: TGTGCCAGCAAGTTTGAACACCTCACTGAAGCTTTCTTT. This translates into CASKFEHLTEAFF.

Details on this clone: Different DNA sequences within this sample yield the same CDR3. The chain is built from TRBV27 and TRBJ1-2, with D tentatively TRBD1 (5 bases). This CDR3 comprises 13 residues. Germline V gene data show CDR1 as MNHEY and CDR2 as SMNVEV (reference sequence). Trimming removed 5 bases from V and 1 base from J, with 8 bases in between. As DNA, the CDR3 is TGTGCCAGCAGTACGACAGTTAACTATGGCTACACCTTC. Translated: CASSTTVNYGYTF.

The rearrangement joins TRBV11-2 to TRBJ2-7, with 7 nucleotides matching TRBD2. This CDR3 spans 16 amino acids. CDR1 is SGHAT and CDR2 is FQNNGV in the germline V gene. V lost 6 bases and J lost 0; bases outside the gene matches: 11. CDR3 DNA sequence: TGTGCCAGCAGACCCGTGGGGCGGGGGTCCTCCTACGAGCAGTACTTC. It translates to CASRPVGRGSSYEQYF.

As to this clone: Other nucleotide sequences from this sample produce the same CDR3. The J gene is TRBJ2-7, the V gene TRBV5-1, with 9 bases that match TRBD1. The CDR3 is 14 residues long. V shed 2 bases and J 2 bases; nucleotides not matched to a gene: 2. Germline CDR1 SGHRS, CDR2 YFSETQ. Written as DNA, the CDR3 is TGCGCCAGCAGCTTACAGGGGGCCACCTACGAGCAGTACTTC. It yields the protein CASSLQGATYEQYF. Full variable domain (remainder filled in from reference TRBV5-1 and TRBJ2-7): KAGVTQTPRYLIKTRGQQVTLSCSPISGHRSVSWYQQTPGQGLQFLFEYFSETQRNKGNFPGRFSGRQFSNSRSEMNVSTLELGDSALYLCASSLQGATYEQYFGPGTRLTVT.

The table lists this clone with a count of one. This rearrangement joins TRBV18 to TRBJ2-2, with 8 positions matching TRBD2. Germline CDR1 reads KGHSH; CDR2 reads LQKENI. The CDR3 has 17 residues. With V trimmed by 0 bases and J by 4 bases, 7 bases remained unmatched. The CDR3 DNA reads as TGTGCCAGCTCACCACCCGGGAGGGCCCTGGGCACCGGGGAGCTGTTTTTT. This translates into CASSPPGRALGTGELFF.

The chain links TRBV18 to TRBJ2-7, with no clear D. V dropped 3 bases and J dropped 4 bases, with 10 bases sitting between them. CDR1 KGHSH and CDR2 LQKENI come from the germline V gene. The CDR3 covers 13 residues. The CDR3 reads CASSPIRAYEQYF. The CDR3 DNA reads TGTGCCAGCTCACCGATTCGGGCTTACGAGCAGTACTTC.

As DNA, the CDR3 is TGTGCCAGCAGCACTCGTGGAGATACGCAGTATTTT. Protein product: CASSTRGDTQYF. The V call is TRBV7-6, the J call TRBJ2-3; D is unresolved. V lost 5 bases and J lost 5, with 8 bases in between. This CDR3 is built from 12 residues. Germline V CDR1 and CDR2: SGHVS, FNYEAQ. Full variable domain (remainder filled in from reference TRBV7-6 and TRBJ2-3): GAGVSQSPRYKVTKRGQDVALRCDPISGHVSLYWYRQALGQGPEFLTYFNYEAQQDKSGLPNDRFSAERPEGSISTLTIQRTEQRDSAMYRCASSTRGDTQYFGPGTRLTVL.

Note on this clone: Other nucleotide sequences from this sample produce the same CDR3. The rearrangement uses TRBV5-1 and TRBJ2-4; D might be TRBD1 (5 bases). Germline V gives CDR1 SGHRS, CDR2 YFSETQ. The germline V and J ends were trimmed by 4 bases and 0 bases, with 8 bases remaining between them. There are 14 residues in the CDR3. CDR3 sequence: CASSLTVAKNIQYF. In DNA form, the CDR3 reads TGCGCCAGCAGCCTGACAGTAGCCAAAAACATTCAGTACTTC.

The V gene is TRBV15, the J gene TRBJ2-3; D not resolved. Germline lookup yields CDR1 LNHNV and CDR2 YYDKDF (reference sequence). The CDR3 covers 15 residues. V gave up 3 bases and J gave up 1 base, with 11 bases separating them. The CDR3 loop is CATSSDLWGTDTQYF. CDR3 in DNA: TGTGCCACCAGCAGTGATCTCTGGGGCACAGATACGCAGTATTTT.